A selection of T cell receptor beta chains follows, all from one sample in a study of Ad26.COV2.S vaccination and SARS-CoV-2 variants. The repertoire was sequenced with immunoSEQ multiplex PCR; TCRdb's copy has only in-frame clones and lacks some. This sample has just over 350,000 clones, with 85% found just once. Sequencing used peripheral blood, obtained in a trial of Ad26.COV2.S vaccine versus placebo. The receptors come from a person between 18 and 60 years old who received the Ad26.COV2.S COVID-19 vaccine or a placebo. The CDR3 runs from the conserved cysteine through the conserved F or W. The D gene is left open where the match is weak. Clone size is stated in some rows and not others, as once, few, many or a class when expanded.

clone_size	d_call	j_call	v_call	cdr3_aa	cdr3_nt
NA	NA	TRBJ2-5	TRBV24-1	CATSDSAGAQETQYF	TGTGCCACCAGTGATTCGGCCGGGGCCCAAGAGACCCAGTACTTC
NA	TRBD2	TRBJ2-5	TRBV19	CASSLAGVEETQYF	TGTGCCAGTAGTCTAGCGGGAGTTGAGGAGACCCAGTACTTC
NA	NA	TRBJ2-7	TRBV5-5	CASSYGPYEQYF	TGTGCCAGCAGTTACGGACCTTACGAGCAGTACTTC
NA	TRBD2	TRBJ2-3	TRBV5-1	CASSLEWSGGTDTQYF	TGCGCCAGCAGCTTGGAGTGGAGCGGGGGCACAGATACGCAGTATTTT
few	NA	TRBJ2-1	TRBV18	CASSLKITGSNEQFF	TGTGCCAGCTCACTTAAAATTACGGGGTCCAATGAGCAGTTCTTC
NA	NA	TRBJ2-3	TRBV24-1	CATSDDGTDTQYF	TGTGCCACCAGTGATGATGGCACAGATACGCAGTATTTT
NA	NA	TRBJ2-5	TRBV10-3	CAISESLAQETQYF	TGTGCCATCAGTGAGTCACTAGCCCAAGAGACCCAGTACTTC
NA	NA	TRBJ2-2	TRBV21-1	CASSKGARDRDSGELFF	TGTGCCAGCAGCAAAGGCGCCCGGGACAGGGACTCCGGGGAGCTGTTTTTT
NA	NA	TRBJ2-1	TRBV25-1	CASSEGLLSSYNEQFF	TGTGCCAGCAGTGAGGGACTCCTGAGCTCCTACAATGAGCAGTTCTTC
once	NA	TRBJ2-7	TRBV10-1	CASSEGGLLVEQYF	TGCGCCAGCAGTGAGGGGGGATTGTTGGTCGAGCAGTACTTC
once	NA	TRBJ2-7	TRBV6-5	CASSYSGQTDYEQYF	TGTGCCAGCAGTTACTCCGGACAGACAGACTACGAGCAGTACTTC
NA	NA	TRBJ2-2	TRBV10-3	CATRQVANTGELFF	TGTGCCACCCGACAGGTTGCGAACACCGGGGAGCTGTTTTTT
NA	TRBD1	TRBJ2-6	TRBV5-1	CASSFTGGAGANVLTF	TGCGCCAGCAGCTTTACAGGGGGCGCTGGGGCCAACGTCCTGACTTTC
NA	NA	TRBJ2-2	TRBV18	CASSLSLASNTGELFF	TGTGCCAGCTCACTCAGCCTAGCGTCGAACACCGGGGAGCTGTTTTTT
few	TRBD2	TRBJ2-5	TRBV2	CASSGIAGGLVTQYF	TGTGCCAGCAGTGGTATAGCGGGGGGTCTCGTCACCCAGTACTTC
NA	TRBD1	TRBJ2-7	TRBV5-4	CASSLAGGQGYEQYF	TGTGCCAGCAGCTTGGCCGGGGGACAGGGTTACGAGCAGTACTTC
NA	TRBD2	TRBJ2-4	TRBV28	CASSPTGGGIAKNIQYF	TGTGCCAGCAGTCCCACTGGGGGGGGGATAGCCAAAAACATTCAGTACTTC
NA	TRBD1	TRBJ1-3	TRBV4-1	CASSRERARGLRYTIYF	TGCGCCAGCAGCCGAGAAAGGGCCAGGGGGCTGAGATACACCATATATTTT
once	NA	TRBJ1-1	TRBV6-5	CASSYDIQGNTEAFF	TGTGCCAGCAGTTACGACATACAGGGGAACACTGAAGCTTTCTTT
NA	TRBD2	TRBJ2-7	TRBV5-1	CASSPGTSGGPNYEQYF	TGCGCCAGCAGCCCCGGGACTAGCGGGGGTCCCAACTACGAGCAGTACTTC
NA	NA	TRBJ1-2	TRBV30	CAWRAADSLGYGYTF	TGTGCCTGGAGGGCCGCGGACAGCCTCGGCTATGGCTACACCTTC
NA	NA	TRBJ2-1	TRBV3-1/TRBV3-2	CASSPQGGASYNEQFF	TGTGCCAGCAGCCCTCAGGGGGGGGCCTCCTACAATGAGCAGTTCTTC
NA	TRBD1	TRBJ2-7	TRBV28	CASSFGTGGDEQYF	TGTGCCAGCAGTTTTGGGACAGGGGGGGACGAGCAGTACTTC
NA	NA	TRBJ2-3	TRBV7-9	CASSTALTDTQYF	TGTGCCAGCAGCACCGCTCTGACAGATACGCAGTATTTT
NA	TRBD2	TRBJ2-7	TRBV9	CASSGDGGGKEYEQYF	TGTGCCAGCAGCGGGGATGGGGGAGGGAAGGAGTACGAGCAGTACTTC
NA	TRBD2	TRBJ2-1	TRBV28	CASSSGTSYNEQFF	TGTGCCAGCAGTTCCGGGACTAGTTACAATGAGCAGTTCTTC
NA	NA	TRBJ2-2	TRBV3-1/TRBV3-2	CASTPFDRNTGELFF	TGTGCCAGCACCCCTTTTGACCGGAACACCGGGGAGCTGTTTTTT
NA	TRBD2	TRBJ2-3	TRBV5-6	CASSFPVAGNTDTQYF	TGTGCCAGCAGCTTTCCGGTAGCGGGAAACACAGATACGCAGTATTTT
NA	NA	TRBJ1-2	TRBV28	CASSSLTASRYGYTF	TGTGCCAGCAGTTCCTTGACAGCCAGTCGCTATGGCTACACCTTC
NA	TRBD1	TRBJ2-3	TRBV27	CASTVTGGADTQYF	TGTGCCAGCACCGTGACAGGGGGCGCGGATACGCAGTATTTT
NA	NA	TRBJ1-6	TRBV3-1/TRBV3-2	CASSQAQGRNSPLHF	TGTGCCAGCAGCCAAGCCCAGGGCAGAAATTCACCCCTCCACTTT
NA	NA	TRBJ2-1	TRBV5-1	CASSRDFYNEQFF	TGCGCCAGCAGCAGGGACTTTTACAATGAGCAGTTCTTC
NA	NA	TRBJ2-3	TRBV6-5	CASTGTLGTDTQYF	TGTGCCAGTACAGGGACTCTTGGTACAGATACGCAGTATTTT
NA	NA	TRBJ2-3	TRBV4-3	CASSQDEGLWEQYF	TGCGCCAGCAGCCAAGATGAGGGACTCTGGGAGCAGTATTTT
NA	NA	TRBJ2-5	TRBV29-1	CSVLGLPQETQYF	TGCAGCGTTTTGGGACTTCCCCAAGAGACCCAGTACTTC
few	NA	TRBJ1-4	TRBV30	CAWNWQTVGEKLFF	TGTGCCTGGAATTGGCAGACGGTGGGGGAAAAACTGTTTTTT
once	NA	TRBJ2-1	TRBV7-2	CATTGPHNEQFF	TGTGCCACCACAGGGCCGCACAATGAGCAGTTCTTC
once	TRBD2	TRBJ2-7	TRBV6-2/TRBV6-3	CASSYLSGKTYEQYF	TGTGCCAGCAGTTACCTTAGCGGGAAGACCTACGAGCAGTACTTC
NA	NA	TRBJ2-3	TRBV4-1	CASSQESSGTDTQYF	TGCGCCAGCAGCCAAGAGTCCTCGGGCACAGATACGCAGTATTTT
NA	NA	TRBJ2-3	TRBV3-1/TRBV3-2	CASGGLWDSDTQYF	TGTGCCAGCGGAGGACTCTGGGATTCGGATACGCAGTATTTT
NA	TRBD1	TRBJ1-6	TRBV18	CASSPQDRGFDSPLHF	TGTGCCAGCTCACCCCAGGACAGGGGTTTCGATTCACCCCTCCACTTT
NA	NA	TRBJ1-6	TRBV11-2	CASSPANSGIYNSPLHF	TGTGCCAGCAGCCCCGCCAACTCAGGGATTTATAATTCACCCCTCCACTTT
NA	TRBD1	TRBJ2-2	TRBV7-6	CASSPTMDRGELFF	TGTGCCAGCAGCCCAACCATGGACAGGGGGGAGCTGTTTTTT
NA	TRBD2	TRBJ2-7	TRBV13	CASSSTSGTSYEQYF	TGTGCCAGCAGCTCGACTAGCGGGACTTCCTACGAGCAGTACTTC
NA	TRBD2	TRBJ2-7	TRBV11-2	CASSLAGTSGSYEQYF	TGTGCCAGCAGCCTAGCCGGGACTAGCGGGAGCTACGAGCAGTACTTC
NA	NA	TRBJ1-4	TRBV4-1	CASSQVGGAGVGRGEKLFF	TGCGCCAGCAGCCAGGTCGGAGGGGCTGGGGTTGGAAGGGGTGAAAAACTGTTTTTT
few	NA	TRBJ1-2	TRBV5-1	CASSPGRAQRGGYTF	TGCGCCAGCAGCCCCGGGAGGGCCCAAAGGGGTGGCTACACCTTC
once	TRBD2	TRBJ2-6	TRBV19	CASSISGGSPGANVLTF	TGTGCCAGTAGTATATCGGGAGGGAGTCCCGGGGCCAACGTCCTGACTTTC
NA	NA	TRBJ2-3	TRBV18	CASSPRTGRGGDTDTQYF	TGTGCCAGCTCACCACGGACAGGGAGGGGAGGGGACACAGATACGCAGTATTTT